The 19 T cell receptor beta chains below were found in one sample sequenced in a study of T cell responses to AZD1222 COVID-19 vaccine. The table came from immunoSEQ multiplex PCR; TCRdb's copy has only in-frame clones and leaves some out. The data show around 130,000 clones, approximately 83% seen once. The source was peripheral blood, collected on day 0 of AZD1222 vaccination. These receptors were taken from an adult in good health.

The rearrangement links TRBV7-2 to TRBJ1-5; D possibly corresponds to TRBD1 (6 bases). V was clipped by 5 bases and J by 6 bases, with 26 bases between them. The CDR3 has 18 amino acids. CDR1 SGHTA and CDR2 FQGNSA come from the germline V gene. In DNA form, the CDR3 reads TGTGCCAGCAGCCCCCGTTGGACAGCAGCCGGTCGGGGTCAGCCCCAGCATTTT. Its protein is CASSPRWTAAGRGQPQHF. The entire variable domain, with the rest obtained from reference TRBV7-2 and TRBJ1-5, is as follows: GAGVSQSPSNKVTEKGKDVELRCDPISGHTALYWYRQSLGQGLEFLIYFQGNSAPDKSGLPSDRFSAERTGGSVSTLTIQRTQQEDSAVYLCASSPRWTAAGRGQPQHFGDGTRLSIL.

The chain couples TRBV10-3 to TRBJ2-7; 9 bases match TRBD1. The CDR3 extends over 15 amino acids. CDR1 ENHRY and CDR2 SYGVKD come from the germline V gene. Germline trimming cut 7 bases from V and 5 bases from J; bases unmatched to any gene: 12. CDR3 nucleotides: TGTGCCATCACCCGTTCCGGGACAGGGATCAACGAGCAGTACTTC. Translation gives CAITRSGTGINEQYF.

This clone was seen just once. This chain connects TRBV6-2 or TRBV6-3 to TRBJ2-4; no clear D. The CDR3 has 14 residues. Germline V CDR1 and CDR2: MNHEY, SVGEGT. With 4 bases removed from V and 0 bases from J, the gap between germline ends came to 7 bases. The CDR3 sequence: CASSSVGAKNIQYF. The CDR3 DNA reads TGTGCCAGCAGTTCTGTGGGAGCCAAAAACATTCAGTACTTC.

The chain carries TRBV23-1 and TRBJ2-1; TRBD1 matches at 12 bases. TRBV23-1 is known as an ORF, though its function is uncertain. The ends lost 5 bases at V and 6 bases at J; junction bases unmatched: 5. This CDR3 spans 15 amino acids. CDR3 sequence reads: CASSSRDRGLNEQFF. DNA of the CDR3: TGCGCCAGCAGTTCCCGGGACAGGGGGCTCAATGAGCAGTTCTTC.

V usage is TRBV12-2 and J usage is TRBJ1-6. TRBV12-2 is designated a pseudogene. The CDR3 is 14 amino acids. CDR3 nucleotide sequence: TGTGCAAGTCGCTTATCCGCAAAAGGGAGTCCCCTCCACTTT. This translates into CASRLSAKGSPLHF.

CDR3 nucleotide sequence: TGTGCCAGCAGCTTAACCCTAGCGGGATTAAACGAGCAGTACTTC. Its translation is CASSLTLAGLNEQYF. The chain recombines TRBV7-3 with TRBJ2-7, with 9 bases identical to TRBD2. This CDR3 spans 15 amino acids. With V trimmed by 0 bases and J by 5 bases, 5 bases remained unmatched. From germline, CDR1 is SGHTA and CDR2 FQGTGA.

The V gene is TRBV5-5, the J gene TRBJ2-7, with unresolved D. There are 11 residues in the CDR3. Trimming stripped 1 base from V and 4 bases from J, with 3 bases between. The germline V gene has CDR1 SGHKS and CDR2 YYEKEE (reference sequence). The CDR3 region is CASSLFYEQYF. CDR3 DNA: TGTGCCAGCAGCTTGTTTTACGAGCAGTACTTC.

The chain recombines TRBV29-1 with TRBJ1-2; the match to TRBD1 covers 8 bases. The CDR3 has 12 amino acids. Unmatched junction bases numbered 8, after V lost 6 bases and J lost 8 bases. Germline V gene lookup returns CDR1 SQVTM and CDR2 ANQGSEA. CDR3 amino acids: CSVADRVVGYTF. The CDR3, as DNA: TGCAGCGTGGCGGACAGGGTGGTCGGCTACACCTTC.

This chain joins TRBV29-1 and TRBJ1-4, with TRBD1 as a possible D gene (6 bases). This CDR3 has 13 residues. V lost 3 bases and J 6 bases, leaving 11 bases between the germline ends. Germline V gives CDR1 SQVTM, CDR2 ANQGSEA. CDR3 sequence: CSVDLAGDEKLFF. The CDR3 nucleotides are TGCAGCGTTGATTTGGCAGGGGATGAAAAACTGTTTTTT.

This clone was seen a few times. This chain connects TRBV7-9 to TRBJ2-3, with 7 bases identical to TRBD1. Germline V lookup: CDR1 SEHNR, CDR2 FQNEAQ (reference sequence). V trimming: 5 bases; J trimming: 0 bases; junction bases outside the gene matches: 8. This CDR3 spans 16 amino acids. The CDR3 region is CASSAGGQVSTDTQYF. The CDR3 DNA sequence: TGTGCCAGCAGCGCCGGAGGACAGGTTAGCACAGATACGCAGTATTTT.

The J gene is TRBJ1-4, the V gene TRBV9; 9 bases map to TRBD1. The CDR3 spans 16 residues. The germline CDR1 and CDR2 sequences are SGDLS and YYNGEE. Trimming at V came to 0 bases and at J to 8 bases, leaving 8 bases not matched to a gene. DNA for the CDR3: TGTGCCAGCAGCGTAGAGGACAGGGGTTTGGACGAAAAACTGTTTTTT. Its translation is CASSVEDRGLDEKLFF.

This chain uses TRBV7-9 with TRBJ2-3, with D possibly matching TRBD1 (5 bases). V was shortened by 2 bases and J by 4 bases, with 10 bases between the two germline ends. Per germline, CDR1 SEHNR and CDR2 FQNEAQ (reference sequence). The CDR3 spans 14 residues. The CDR3 nucleotides are TGTGCCAGCAGCTTACAGAAGGGGCCAGATACGCAGTATTTT. Protein product: CASSLQKGPDTQYF.

This chain links TRBV24-1 with TRBJ1-2, with a possible D match to TRBD1 (6 bases). The CDR3 has 15 residues. Trimming cost V 2 bases and J 8 bases, with 17 bases left between them. Germline CDR1 reads KGHDR; CDR2 reads SFDVKD. The chain's CDR3 is CATSDWGRQGGGYTF. CDR3 in DNA: TGTGCCACCAGTGATTGGGGGCGGCAGGGTGGCGGCTACACCTTC.

This sequence joins TRBV11-3 and TRBJ1-2; 8 bases are shared with TRBD1. The length of the CDR3 is 13 residues. Germline V lookup: CDR1 SGHNT, CDR2 YENEEA. The V segment lost 5 bases and the J segment 4 bases; nucleotides outside the gene matches: 3. The CDR3 sequence: CASSRTGPYGYTF. The CDR3 nucleotides are TGTGCCAGCAGCCGGACAGGGCCCTATGGCTACACCTTC.

This chain links TRBV7-2 with TRBJ1-3; no definite D call. Trimming took off 1 base at V and 4 bases at J, with 11 bases between the two ends. The CDR3 runs 15 residues. Germline V gene lookup returns CDR1 SGHTA and CDR2 FQGNSA. Here the CDR3 reads CASSLGPFVGNTIYF. In DNA form, the CDR3 reads TGTGCCAGCAGCTTAGGTCCGTTTGTCGGAAACACCATATATTTT.

V is TRBV5-6 and J is TRBJ1-1, with 8 bases that match TRBD1. The germline V gene encodes CDR1 SGHDT and CDR2 YYEEEE. Trimming at V came to 3 bases and at J to 3 bases, leaving 16 bases not matched to a gene. The CDR3 is made up of 18 amino acids. The CDR3 DNA sequence: TGTGCCAGCAGCTCAGTATACCGGGACAGGAAATTTGACACTGAAGCTTTCTTT. It yields the protein CASSSVYRDRKFDTEAFF.

A word on this clone: This specimen includes other DNA sequences encoding the same CDR3. V gene TRBV28 combines with J gene TRBJ1-1; D ambiguous. The germline V gene has CDR1 MDHEN and CDR2 SYDVKM. CDR3 length: 12 residues. Trimming pared 2 bases from V and 4 bases from J, leaving 5 bases between. The CDR3 nucleotides are TGTGCCAGCAGTTTACTTTCCACTGAAGCTTTCTTT. It codes for CASSLLSTEAFF. The full variable domain, rest sourced from reference TRBV28 and TRBJ1-1, is DVKVTQSSRYLVKRTGEKVFLECVQDMDHENMFWYRQDPGLGLRLIYFSYDVKMKEKGDIPEGYSVSREKKERFSLILESASTNQTSMYLCASSLLSTEAFFGQGTRLTVV.

Comment on this clone: Additional DNA sequences in this sample encode the identical CDR3. V usage is TRBV3-1 (or the pseudogene TRBV3-2) and J usage is TRBJ2-5; possibly TRBD1 or TRBD2 for D (5 bases each). Germline V gene lookup returns CDR1 LGHDT and CDR2 YNNKEL (reference sequence). The CDR3 contains 13 residues. V lost 1 base to trimming and J lost 4 bases, with 7 bases between them. CDR3 amino acids: CASSQGGVETQYF. CDR3 in DNA: TGTGCCAGCAGCCAAGGAGGGGTAGAGACCCAGTACTTC.

The rearrangement joins TRBV19 to TRBJ2-7; D is possibly TRBD2 (6 bases). Germline CDR1 is LNHDA and CDR2 is SQIVND (reference sequence). V lost 6 bases, J lost 0 bases, and 15 bases lay in between. This CDR3 has 15 residues. CDR3 protein: CASRISGGISYEQYF. The DNA of the CDR3 is TGTGCCAGTAGGATTAGCGGAGGAATCTCCTACGAGCAGTACTTC.